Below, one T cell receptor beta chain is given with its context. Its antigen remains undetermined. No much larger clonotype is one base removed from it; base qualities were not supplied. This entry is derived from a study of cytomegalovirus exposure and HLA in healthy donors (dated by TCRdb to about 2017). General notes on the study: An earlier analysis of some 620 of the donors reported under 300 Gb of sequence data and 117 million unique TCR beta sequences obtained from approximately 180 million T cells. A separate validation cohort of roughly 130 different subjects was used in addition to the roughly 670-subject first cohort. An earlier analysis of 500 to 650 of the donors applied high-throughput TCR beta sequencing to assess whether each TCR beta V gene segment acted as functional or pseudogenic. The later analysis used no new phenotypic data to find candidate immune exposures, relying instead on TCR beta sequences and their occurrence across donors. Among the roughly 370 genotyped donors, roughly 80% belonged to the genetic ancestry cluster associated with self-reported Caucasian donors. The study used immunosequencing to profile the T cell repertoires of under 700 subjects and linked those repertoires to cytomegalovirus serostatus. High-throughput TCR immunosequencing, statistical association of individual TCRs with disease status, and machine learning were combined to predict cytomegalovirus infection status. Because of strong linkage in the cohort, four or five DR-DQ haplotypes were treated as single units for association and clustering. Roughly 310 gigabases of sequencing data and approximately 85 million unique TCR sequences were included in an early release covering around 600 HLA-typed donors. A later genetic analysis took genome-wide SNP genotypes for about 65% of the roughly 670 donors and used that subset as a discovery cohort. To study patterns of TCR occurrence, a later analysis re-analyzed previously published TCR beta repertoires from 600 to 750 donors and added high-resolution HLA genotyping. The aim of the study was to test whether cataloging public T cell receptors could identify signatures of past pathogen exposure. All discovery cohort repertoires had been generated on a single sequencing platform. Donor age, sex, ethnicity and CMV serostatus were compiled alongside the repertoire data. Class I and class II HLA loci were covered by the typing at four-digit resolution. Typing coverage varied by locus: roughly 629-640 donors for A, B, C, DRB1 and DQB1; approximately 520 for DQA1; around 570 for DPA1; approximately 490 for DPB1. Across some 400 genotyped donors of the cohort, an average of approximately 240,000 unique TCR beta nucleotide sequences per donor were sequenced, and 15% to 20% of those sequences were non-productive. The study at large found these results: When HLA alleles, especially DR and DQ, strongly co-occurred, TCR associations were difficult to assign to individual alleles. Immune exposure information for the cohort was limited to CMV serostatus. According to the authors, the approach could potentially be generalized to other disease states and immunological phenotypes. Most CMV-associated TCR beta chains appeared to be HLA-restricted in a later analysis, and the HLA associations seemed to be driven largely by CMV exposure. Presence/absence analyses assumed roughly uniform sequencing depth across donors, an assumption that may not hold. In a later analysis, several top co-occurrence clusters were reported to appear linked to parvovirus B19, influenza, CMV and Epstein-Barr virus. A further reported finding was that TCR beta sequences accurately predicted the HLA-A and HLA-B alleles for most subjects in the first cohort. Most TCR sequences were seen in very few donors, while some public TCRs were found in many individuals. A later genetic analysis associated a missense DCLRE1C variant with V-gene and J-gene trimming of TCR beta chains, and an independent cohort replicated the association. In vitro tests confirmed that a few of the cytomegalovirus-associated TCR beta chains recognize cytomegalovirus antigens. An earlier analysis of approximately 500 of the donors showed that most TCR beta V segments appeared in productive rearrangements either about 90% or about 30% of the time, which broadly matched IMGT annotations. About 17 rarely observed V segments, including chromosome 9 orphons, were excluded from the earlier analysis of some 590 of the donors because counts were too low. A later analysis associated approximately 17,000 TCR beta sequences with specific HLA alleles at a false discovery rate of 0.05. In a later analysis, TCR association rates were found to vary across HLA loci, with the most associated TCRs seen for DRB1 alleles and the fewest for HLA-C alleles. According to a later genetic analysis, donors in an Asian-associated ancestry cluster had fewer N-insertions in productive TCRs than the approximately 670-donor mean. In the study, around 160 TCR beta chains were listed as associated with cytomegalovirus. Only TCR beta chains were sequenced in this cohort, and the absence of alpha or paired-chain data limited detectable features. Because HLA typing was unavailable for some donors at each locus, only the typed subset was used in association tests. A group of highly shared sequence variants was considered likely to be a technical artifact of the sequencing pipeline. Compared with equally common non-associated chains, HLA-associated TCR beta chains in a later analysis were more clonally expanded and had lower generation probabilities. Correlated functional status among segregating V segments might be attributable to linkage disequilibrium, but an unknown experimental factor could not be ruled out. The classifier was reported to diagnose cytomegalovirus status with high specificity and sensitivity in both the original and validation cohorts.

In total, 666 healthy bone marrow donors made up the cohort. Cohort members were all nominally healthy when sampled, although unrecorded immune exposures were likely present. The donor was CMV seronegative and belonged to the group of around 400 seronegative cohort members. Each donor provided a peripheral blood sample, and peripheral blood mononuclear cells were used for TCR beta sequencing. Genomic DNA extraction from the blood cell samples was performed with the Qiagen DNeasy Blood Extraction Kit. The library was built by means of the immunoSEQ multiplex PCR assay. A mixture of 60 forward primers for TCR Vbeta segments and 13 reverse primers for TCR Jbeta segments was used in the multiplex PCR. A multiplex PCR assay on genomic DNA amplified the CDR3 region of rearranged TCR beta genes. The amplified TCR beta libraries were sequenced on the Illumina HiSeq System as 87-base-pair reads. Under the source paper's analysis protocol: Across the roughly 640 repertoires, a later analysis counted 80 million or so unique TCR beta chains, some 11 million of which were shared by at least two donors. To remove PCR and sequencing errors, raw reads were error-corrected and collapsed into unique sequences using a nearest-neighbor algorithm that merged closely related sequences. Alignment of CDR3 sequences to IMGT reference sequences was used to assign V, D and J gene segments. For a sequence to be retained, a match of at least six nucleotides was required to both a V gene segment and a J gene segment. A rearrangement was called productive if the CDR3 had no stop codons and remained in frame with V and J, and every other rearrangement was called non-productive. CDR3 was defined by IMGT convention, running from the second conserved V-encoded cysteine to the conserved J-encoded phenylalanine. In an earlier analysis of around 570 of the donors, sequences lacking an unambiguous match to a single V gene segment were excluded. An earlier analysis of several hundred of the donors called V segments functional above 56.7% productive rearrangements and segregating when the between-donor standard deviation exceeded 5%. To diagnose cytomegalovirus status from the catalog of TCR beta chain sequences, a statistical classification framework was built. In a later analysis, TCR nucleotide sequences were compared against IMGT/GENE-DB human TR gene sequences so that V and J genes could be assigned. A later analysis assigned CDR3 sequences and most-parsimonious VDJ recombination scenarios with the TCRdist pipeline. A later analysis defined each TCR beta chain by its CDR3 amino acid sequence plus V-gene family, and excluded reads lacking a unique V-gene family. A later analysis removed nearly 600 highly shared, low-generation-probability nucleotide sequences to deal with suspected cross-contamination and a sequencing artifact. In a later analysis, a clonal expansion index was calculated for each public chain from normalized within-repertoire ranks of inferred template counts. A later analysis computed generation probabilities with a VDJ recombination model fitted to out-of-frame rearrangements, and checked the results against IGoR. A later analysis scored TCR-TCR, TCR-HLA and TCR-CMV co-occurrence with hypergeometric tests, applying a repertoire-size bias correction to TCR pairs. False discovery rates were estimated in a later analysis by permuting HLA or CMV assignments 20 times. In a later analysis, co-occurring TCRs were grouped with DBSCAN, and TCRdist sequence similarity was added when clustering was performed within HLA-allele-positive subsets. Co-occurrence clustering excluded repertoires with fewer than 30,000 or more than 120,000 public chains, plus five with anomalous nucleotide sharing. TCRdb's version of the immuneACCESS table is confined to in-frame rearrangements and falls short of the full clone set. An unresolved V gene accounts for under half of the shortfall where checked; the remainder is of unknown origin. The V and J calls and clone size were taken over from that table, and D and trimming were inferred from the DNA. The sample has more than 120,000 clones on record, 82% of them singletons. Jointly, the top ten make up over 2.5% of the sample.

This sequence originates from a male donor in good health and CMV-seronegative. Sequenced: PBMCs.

The DNA is as follows: TGTGCCAGCAGCCGCGGGGGAGGGGTTGAGACCCAGTACTTC. The translation is CASSRGGGVETQYF. The chain is encoded by TRBV13 joined to TRBJ2-5; 7 central nucleotides agree with TRBD2. The CDR3, cysteine through phenylalanine, is 14 amino acids long. Of the read, only the CDR3 DNA is kept; its 42 bases are in frame from base 1. Ends trimmed: V by 5 bases, J by 5 bases; bases unmatched to a gene: 8. CDR1 and CDR2 were assigned from the germline V gene (reference sequence) as PRHDT and FYEKMQ.